This TCR beta chain was identified in a study of blood T cell repertoires in COVID-19. Turning to the study itself: Each recovered donor of Cohort 3 presented with two negative PCRs, clearance, or symptom resolution. The origin of the acute and convalescent COVID-19 samples was the United States, Italy and Spain.

CDR3 size: 15 residues. CDR1 is SGHTA and CDR2 is FQGNSA in the germline V gene. With 1 base clipped from V and 8 bases from J, the junction kept 10 bases outside the gene matches. Sequencing was performed with immunoSEQ multiplex PCR; in TCRdb, only in-frame clones are kept and a portion is missing. The table records roughly 340,000 clones, 70% to 90% of them present only once. This chain links TRBV7-2 with TRBJ1-2, with 7 nucleotides matching TRBD1. The sample comprised PBMCs or T cells enriched from blood (not recorded which). This receptor was taken from a man between 40 and 49 years old in a cohort exposed to, infected with or recovered from COVID-19 (not recorded which). CDR3 nucleotide sequence: TGTGCCAGCAGCTTAGACCAGAACAGGGGACGGGGCTACACCTTC. Translation: CASSLDQNRGRGYTF.